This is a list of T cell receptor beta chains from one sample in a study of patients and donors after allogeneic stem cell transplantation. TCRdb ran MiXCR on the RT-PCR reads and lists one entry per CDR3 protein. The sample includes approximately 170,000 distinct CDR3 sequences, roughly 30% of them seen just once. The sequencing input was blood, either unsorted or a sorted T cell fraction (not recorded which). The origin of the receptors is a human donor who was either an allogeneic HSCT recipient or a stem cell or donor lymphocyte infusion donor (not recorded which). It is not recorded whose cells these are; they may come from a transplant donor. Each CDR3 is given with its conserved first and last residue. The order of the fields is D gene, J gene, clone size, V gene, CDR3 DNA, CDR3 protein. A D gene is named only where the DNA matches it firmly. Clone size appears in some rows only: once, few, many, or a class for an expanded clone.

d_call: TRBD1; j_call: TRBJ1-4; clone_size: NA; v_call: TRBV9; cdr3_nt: TGTGCCAGCAGCGTAGGTACAGGGGTGACTAATGAAAAACTGTTTTTT; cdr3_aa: CASSVGTGVTNEKLFF
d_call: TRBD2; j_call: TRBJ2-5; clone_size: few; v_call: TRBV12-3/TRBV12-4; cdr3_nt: TGTGCCAGCACCTATTGGGGGGGGGAGACCCAGTACTTC; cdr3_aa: CASTYWGGETQYF
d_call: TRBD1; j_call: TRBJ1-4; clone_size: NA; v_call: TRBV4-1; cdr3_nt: TGCGCCAGCAGCCAAGACCGTGGACAGGGGTCCCTTTTT; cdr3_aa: CASSQDRGQGSLF
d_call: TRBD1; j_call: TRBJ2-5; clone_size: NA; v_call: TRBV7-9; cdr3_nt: TGTGCCAGCAGCTTAGGAGGGACAGGGATTGGAGAGACCCAGTACTTC; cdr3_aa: CASSLGGTGIGETQYF
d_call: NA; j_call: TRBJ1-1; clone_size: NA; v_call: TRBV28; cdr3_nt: TGTGCCAGCAACGCGGGGACTTTTTGGTTTGAAGCTTTCTTT; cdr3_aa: CASNAGTFWFEAFF
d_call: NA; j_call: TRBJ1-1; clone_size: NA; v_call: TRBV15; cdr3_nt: NA; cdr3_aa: CATSLDKNTEAFF
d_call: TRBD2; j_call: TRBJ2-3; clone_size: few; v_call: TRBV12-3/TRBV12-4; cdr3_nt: TGTGCCACTAGCGGAATCACAGATACGCAGTATTTT; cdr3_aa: CATSGITDTQYF
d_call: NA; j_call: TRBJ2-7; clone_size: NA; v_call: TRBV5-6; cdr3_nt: TGTGCCAGCAGCGCTCTAACCTACGAGCAGTACTTC; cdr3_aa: CASSALTYEQYF
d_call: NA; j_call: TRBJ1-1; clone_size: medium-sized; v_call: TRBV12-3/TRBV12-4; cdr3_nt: TGTGCCAGCAGTTTAGGGTTCGGAACAGTTGAAGCTTTCTTT; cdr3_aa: CASSLGFGTVEAFF
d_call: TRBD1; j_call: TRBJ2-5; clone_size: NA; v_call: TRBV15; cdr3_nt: TGTGCCACCGAGACCGGGACAGGGGGCATTGAGACCCAGTACTTC; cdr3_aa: CATETGTGGIETQYF
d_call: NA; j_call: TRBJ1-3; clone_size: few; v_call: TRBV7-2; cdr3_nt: TGTGCCAGCAGCTTTTACGTACAGGGAGGAAACACCATATATTTT; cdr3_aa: CASSFYVQGGNTIYF
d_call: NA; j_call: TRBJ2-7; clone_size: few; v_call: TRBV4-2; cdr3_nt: TGTGCCAGCAGCCAGGATAATAACGAGCAGTACTTC; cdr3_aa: CASSQDNNEQYF
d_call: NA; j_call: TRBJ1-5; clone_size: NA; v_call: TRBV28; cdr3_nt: TGTGCCAGCAGTTGGAATCAGCCCCAGCATTTT; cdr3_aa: CASSWNQPQHF
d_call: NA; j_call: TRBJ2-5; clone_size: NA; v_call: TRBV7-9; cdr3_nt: TGTGCCAGCAGCTTTTCCCGGACAGAAGAGACCCAGTACTTC; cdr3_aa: CASSFSRTEETQYF
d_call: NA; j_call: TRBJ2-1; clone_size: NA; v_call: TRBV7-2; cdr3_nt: TGTGCCAGCAGCTTAAACTCGGCCTACAATGAGCAGTTCTTC; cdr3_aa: CASSLNSAYNEQFF
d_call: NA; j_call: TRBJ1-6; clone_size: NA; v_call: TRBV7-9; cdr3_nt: TGTGCCAGCAGCTTGGACGGGTATAATTCACCCCTCCACTTT; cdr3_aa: CASSLDGYNSPLHF
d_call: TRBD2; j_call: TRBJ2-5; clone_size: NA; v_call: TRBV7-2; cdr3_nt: TGTGCCAGCAGCCCGCTTTCTAGCGGGGCGAGGGAGACCCAGTACTTC; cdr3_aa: CASSPLSSGARETQYF
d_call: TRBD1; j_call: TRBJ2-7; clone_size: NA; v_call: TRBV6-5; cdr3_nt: TGTGCCAGCAGGTTCAGACAGGGTCGGTACGGGCAGTACTTC; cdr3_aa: CASRFRQGRYGQYF
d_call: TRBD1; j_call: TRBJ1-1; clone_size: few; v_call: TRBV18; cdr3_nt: TGTGCCAGCTCACTCGACTGGGGACAGGGAGGCTGGAAAGCTTTCTTT; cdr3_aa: CASSLDWGQGGWKAFF
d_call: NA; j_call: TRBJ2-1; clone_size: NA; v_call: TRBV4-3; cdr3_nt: TGCGCCAGCAGCCAAGGGTTGATAGCGGATTTCTACAATGAGCAGTTCTTC; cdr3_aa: CASSQGLIADFYNEQFF
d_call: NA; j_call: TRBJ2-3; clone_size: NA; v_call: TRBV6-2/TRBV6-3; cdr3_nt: TGTGCCAGCAGCCAAGACACAGATACGCAGTATTTT; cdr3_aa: CASSQDTDTQYF
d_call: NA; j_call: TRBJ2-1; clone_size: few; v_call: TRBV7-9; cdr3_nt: TGTGCCAGCAGTAACAATGAGCAGTTCTTC; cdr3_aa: CASSNNEQFF
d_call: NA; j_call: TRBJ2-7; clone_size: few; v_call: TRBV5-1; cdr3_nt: TGCGCCAGCAGCTTGGGAACGCACTCCTACGAGCAGTACTTC; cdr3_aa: CASSLGTHSYEQYF
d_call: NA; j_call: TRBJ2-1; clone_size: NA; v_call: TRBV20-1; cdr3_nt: TGCAGTGAAGCGGTTAACAATGAGCAGTTCTTC; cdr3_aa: CSEAVNNEQFF
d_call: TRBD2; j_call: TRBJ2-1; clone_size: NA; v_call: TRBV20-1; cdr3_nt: TGCAGTGCTCTCGGGGGGAATGAGCAGTTCTTC; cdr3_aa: CSALGGNEQFF
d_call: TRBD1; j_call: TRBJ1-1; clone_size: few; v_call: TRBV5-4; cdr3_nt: TGTGCCAGCAGCACGCAGGGGGGGAACACTGAAGCTTTCTTT; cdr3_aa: CASSTQGGNTEAFF
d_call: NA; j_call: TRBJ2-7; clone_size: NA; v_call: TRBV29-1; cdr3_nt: TGCAGCGTTGGTACACGGCTATCCGGGCAGTACTTC; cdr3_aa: CSVGTRLSGQYF
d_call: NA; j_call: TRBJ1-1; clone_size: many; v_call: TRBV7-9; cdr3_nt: TGTGCCAGCAGCTTATCACAGAAGAACACTGAAGCTTTCTTT; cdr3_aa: CASSLSQKNTEAFF
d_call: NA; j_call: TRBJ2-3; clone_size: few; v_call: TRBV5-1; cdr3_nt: TGCGCCAGCACCTCTTGGGGGGAAGATACGCAGTATTTT; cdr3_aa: CASTSWGEDTQYF
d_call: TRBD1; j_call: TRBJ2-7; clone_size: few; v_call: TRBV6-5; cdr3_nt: TGTGCCAGCAGTTACTCGTGGGACAGCTACTACGAGCAGTACTTC; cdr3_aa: CASSYSWDSYYEQYF
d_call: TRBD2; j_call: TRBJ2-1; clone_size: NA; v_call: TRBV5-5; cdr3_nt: TGTGCCAGCAGCTTGGCTTGGCAGGGAGGGCAAGACAATGAGCAGTTCTTC; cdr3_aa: CASSLAWQGGQDNEQFF
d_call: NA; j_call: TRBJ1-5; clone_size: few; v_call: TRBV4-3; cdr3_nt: TGCGCCAGCAGCCAAGAAGAGGGCTATCAGCCCCAGCATTTT; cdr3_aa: CASSQEEGYQPQHF
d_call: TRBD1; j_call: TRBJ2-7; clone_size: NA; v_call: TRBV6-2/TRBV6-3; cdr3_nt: TGTGCCAGCGGACAGGGCATCAACGAGCAGTACTTC; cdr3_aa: CASGQGINEQYF
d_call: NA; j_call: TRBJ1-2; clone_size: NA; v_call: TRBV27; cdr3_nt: TGTGCCAGCAGTTTATCAGGCAGGGTCTATGGCTACACCTTC; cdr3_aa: CASSLSGRVYGYTF
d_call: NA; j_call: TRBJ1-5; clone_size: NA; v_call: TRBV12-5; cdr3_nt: TGTGCTAGTGGTACCCAGGGGCTCGGGCAGCCCCAGCATTTT; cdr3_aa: CASGTQGLGQPQHF
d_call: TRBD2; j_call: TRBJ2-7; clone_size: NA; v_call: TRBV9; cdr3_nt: TGTGCCAGCAGCGCCAGGGACTACCGCTACGAGCAGTACTTC; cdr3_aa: CASSARDYRYEQYF
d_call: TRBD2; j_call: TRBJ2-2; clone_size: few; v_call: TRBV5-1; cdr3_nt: TGCGCCAGCAGCTTGGAGGGACTAGTTATCACCGGGGAGCTGTTTTTT; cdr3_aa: CASSLEGLVITGELFF
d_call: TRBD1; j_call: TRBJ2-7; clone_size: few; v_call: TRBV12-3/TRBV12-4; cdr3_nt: TGTGCCAGCAGTTCCCGTGGACAGGGTTCGGGCAACGAGCAGTACTTC; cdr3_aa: CASSSRGQGSGNEQYF
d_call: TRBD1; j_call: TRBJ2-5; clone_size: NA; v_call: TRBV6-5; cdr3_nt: TGTGCCAGCAGTTGGACAGGGCAGCAAGAGACCCAGTACTTC; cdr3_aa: CASSWTGQQETQYF
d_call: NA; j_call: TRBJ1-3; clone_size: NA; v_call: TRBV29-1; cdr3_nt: TGCAGCGTTGCAGGGAACGCTGGAAACACCATATATTTT; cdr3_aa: CSVAGNAGNTIYF
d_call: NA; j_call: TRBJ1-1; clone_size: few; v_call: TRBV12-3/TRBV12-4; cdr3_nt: TGTGCCAGCAGCCAGGACAGTCTTGAAGCTTTCTTT; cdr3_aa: CASSQDSLEAFF
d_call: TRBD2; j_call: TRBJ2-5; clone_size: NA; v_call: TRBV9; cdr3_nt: TGTGCCAGCAGCCCGACTAGCGCCCGTTTTGAGACCCAGTACTTC; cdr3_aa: CASSPTSARFETQYF
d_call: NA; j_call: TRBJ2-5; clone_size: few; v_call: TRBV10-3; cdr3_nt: TGTGCCATCAGTGGGGACGCCCGGACTCAAGAGACCCAGTACTTC; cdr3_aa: CAISGDARTQETQYF
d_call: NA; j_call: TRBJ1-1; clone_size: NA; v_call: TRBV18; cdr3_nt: TGTGCCAGCGCTACGGGGAACACTGAAGCTTTCTTT; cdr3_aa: CASATGNTEAFF
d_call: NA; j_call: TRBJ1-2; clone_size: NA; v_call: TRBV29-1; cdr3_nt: TGCAGCTTCTATGAGGGGGACTACACCTTC; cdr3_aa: CSFYEGDYTF
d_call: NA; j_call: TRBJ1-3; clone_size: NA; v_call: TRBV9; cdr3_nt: TGTGCCAGCAGCGTAGGCCGACAGGGAAACACCATATATTTT; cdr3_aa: CASSVGRQGNTIYF
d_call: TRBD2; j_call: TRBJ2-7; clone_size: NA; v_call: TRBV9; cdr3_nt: TGTGCCAGCAGCGTAGATTCGGGAGGTACCTACGAGCAGTACTTC; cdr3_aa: CASSVDSGGTYEQYF
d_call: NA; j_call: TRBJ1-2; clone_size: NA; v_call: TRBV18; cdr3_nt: TGTGCCAGCTCACCACAAGGACGGTACTATGGCTACACCTTC; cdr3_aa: CASSPQGRYYGYTF
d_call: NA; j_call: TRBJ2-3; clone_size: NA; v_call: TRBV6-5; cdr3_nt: TGTGCCAGCAGTTACTATGCGGGCACAGATACGCAGTATTTT; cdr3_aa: CASSYYAGTDTQYF
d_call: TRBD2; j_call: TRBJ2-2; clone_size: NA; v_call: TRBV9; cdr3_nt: TGTGCCAGCCGAGGCTCCCGGGAGGGCCCCGGGGAGCTGTTTTTT; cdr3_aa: CASRGSREGPGELFF
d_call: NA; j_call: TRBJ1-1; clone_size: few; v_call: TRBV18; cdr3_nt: TGTGCCAGCTCACCACAAGAGATGAACACTGAAGCTTTCTTT; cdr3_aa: CASSPQEMNTEAFF
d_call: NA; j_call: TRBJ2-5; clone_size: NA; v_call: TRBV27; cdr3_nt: TGTGCCAGCAGTCCCCGGACAGAAGAGACCCAGTACTTC; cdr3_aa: CASSPRTEETQYF
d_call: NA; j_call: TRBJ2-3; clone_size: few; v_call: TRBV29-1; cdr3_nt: TGCAGCGTTGGGGCGGTTCTCCTCACAGATACGCAGTATTTT; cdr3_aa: CSVGAVLLTDTQYF